The 15 T cell receptor beta chains below come from one sample, sequenced in a study of molecular identifiers for immune sequencing clone quantification. TCRdb processed the PCR reads anew with MiXCR; each CDR3 protein has one entry. Here the sample spans 85,000 to 100,000 distinct CDR3 sequences, 24% being singletons. The sample taken for sequencing was naive CD8+ T cells from blood, with Jurkat cell RNA spiked in. Subset meaning: FACS-sorted CD8+CD4-CCR7+CD45RA+ naive T cells. These TCRs come from a human donor in good health. Some libraries in this study had Jurkat cell RNA spiked in.

This clonotype was seen a few times. The chain recombines TRBV2 with TRBJ1-2, with 10 bases identical to TRBD1. V shed 6 bases, J shed 1 base, and the junction held 5 bases outside the gene matches. The germline V gene encodes CDR1 SNHLY and CDR2 FYNNEI. There are 15 residues in the CDR3. CDR3 coding DNA: TGTGCCAGCAGGGAATGGGACAGGGGTAACTATGGCTACACCTTC. Translation: CASREWDRGNYGYTF.

This clonotype was found many times. This chain uses TRBV7-2 with TRBJ2-7; D might be TRBD2 (6 bases). Per germline, CDR1 SGHTA and CDR2 FQGNSA. The V and J ends lost 5 bases and 6 bases respectively, with 11 bases between them. The CDR3 is 12 amino acids. The CDR3 is CASSPGSAEQYF. Here the CDR3 DNA reads TGTGCCAGCAGCCCCGGGAGCGCCGAGCAGTACTTC. The full variable domain, rest sourced from reference TRBV7-2 and TRBJ2-7, is GAGVSQSPSNKVTEKGKDVELRCDPISGHTALYWYRQSLGQGLEFLIYFQGNSAPDKSGLPSDRFSAERTGGSVSTLTIQRTQQEDSAVYLCASSPGSAEQYFGPGTRLTVT.

This clonotype was recorded at least ten times. The gene calls are TRBV6-5 and TRBJ2-6, with 7 nucleotides matching TRBD1. This CDR3 is 15 amino acids long. The ends lost 7 bases at V and 2 bases at J; junction bases unmatched: 5. The germline gives CDR1 MNHEY, CDR2 SVGAGI. Written as DNA, the CDR3 is TGTGCCAGCACCCAAACAGGGGCTGGGGCCAACGTCCTGACTTTC. Its protein product is CASTQTGAGANVLTF.

This clonotype has a count of ten or more. The chain employs TRBV25-1 and TRBJ2-1, with TRBD2 identical over 14 bases. Trimming took 3 bases from V and 6 from J; bases not matched to a gene: 1. The CDR3 covers 15 residues. Germline values: CDR1 MGHDK, CDR2 SYGVNS. CDR3 region: CASSEGTSGSNEQFF. The CDR3 coding sequence is TGTGCCAGCAGTGAGGGGACTAGCGGGAGCAATGAGCAGTTCTTC.

This clonotype was observed many times. The DNA of the CDR3 is TGCGCCAGCAGCCCAGGACAGGGTGGTGTCGGGTACAATGAGCAGTTCTTC. Encoded protein: CASSPGQGGVGYNEQFF. The genes are TRBV5-1 and TRBJ2-1, with 8 bases matching TRBD1. The CDR3 runs 17 residues. From germline, CDR1 is SGHRS and CDR2 YFSETQ. V shed 4 bases and J 4 bases; nucleotides not matched to a gene: 13.

There are a few counts of this clonotype. V is TRBV9 and J is TRBJ2-1; weak D call: TRBD2 (6 bases). Trimming left V 0 bases short and J 5 bases short, with 18 bases between. CDR3 length: 17 residues. Germline loops: CDR1 SGDLS, CDR2 YYNGEE. CDR3: CASSVGGGVLYNNEQFF. The CDR3, as DNA: TGTGCCAGCAGCGTAGGGGGCGGGGTTCTCTACAACAATGAGCAGTTCTTC.

As regards this clonotype: A much larger clone lies a single base off, so this may be a read error. This chain connects TRBV7-2 to TRBJ2-5; TRBD1 or TRBD2 may be the D gene (5 bases each). CDR1 and CDR2 from the germline V gene are SGHTA and FQGNSA. The CDR3 loop spans 16 amino acids. As DNA, the CDR3 is TGTGCCAGCAGCCCATTCCGGGACGCAGAGCAAGCGACCCAGTACTTC. Encoded protein: CASSPFRDAEQATQYF.

There are many counts of this clonotype. The chain combines TRBV2 with TRBJ1-2; TRBD1 matches 7 bases. In germline, CDR1 is SNHLY, CDR2 FYNNEI. The V gene end was trimmed by 8 bases and the J gene end by 5 bases; junction bases not matched to a gene: 11. This CDR3 has 14 residues. CDR3 protein: CASGGTDAGYGYTF. The CDR3 DNA sequence: TGTGCCAGCGGCGGGACAGATGCTGGGTATGGCTACACCTTC.

There are many counts of this clonotype. The J gene is TRBJ2-7, the V gene TRBV9; D is unclear. This CDR3 is 14 amino acids long. Trimming took 0 bases from V and 2 from J, leaving 9 bases between them. Per the germline V gene, CDR1 is SGDLS and CDR2 is YYNGEE. The CDR3 coding sequence is TGTGCCAGCAGCGTAGCGGCAGAGACCTACGAGCAGTACTTC. Amino acids: CASSVAAETYEQYF.

In its sample, this clonotype was seen many times. The chain recombines TRBV3-1 with TRBJ2-2, with D perhaps TRBD1 (7 bases). In germline, CDR1 is LGHDT, CDR2 YNNKEL (reference sequence). This CDR3 comprises 15 residues. V lost 1 base to trimming and J lost 6 bases, with 12 bases between them. The CDR3 bases are TGTGCCAGCAGCCAAGCAGGGGGGATACCCGGGGAGCTGTTTTTT. Translated, it gives CASSQAGGIPGELFF. The whole variable domain, filled in from reference TRBV3-1 and TRBJ2-2, reads DTAVSQTPKYLVTQMGNDKSIKCEQNLGHDTMYWYKQDSKKFLKIMFSYNNKELIINETVPNRFSPKSPDKAHLNLHINSLELGDSAVYFCASSQAGGIPGELFFGEGSRLTVL.

This clonotype was observed at least ten times. The J gene is TRBJ1-5, the V gene TRBV12-3 or TRBV12-4; D ambiguous. The CDR3 has 14 residues. The V end lost 1 base, the J end lost 7 bases, and 11 bases lay between the germline ends. The chain's CDR3 is CASSLGSADQPQHF. The CDR3 bases are TGTGCCAGCAGTTTAGGATCCGCTGACCAGCCCCAGCATTTT.

This clonotype was seen many times. Written as DNA, the CDR3 is TGTGCCAGCAGTGGGGGAGCAGGGGGATTGCGAGATACGCAGTATTTT. Its protein is CASSGGAGGLRDTQYF. The chain joins TRBV13 to TRBJ2-3; 7 nucleotides align to TRBD1. V was clipped by 6 bases and J by 5 bases; unmatched bases: 14. Germline CDR1 and CDR2: PRHDT and FYEKMQ (reference sequence). The CDR3 runs to 16 residues.

This clonotype has more than one count but fewer than ten. The gene calls are TRBV6-1 and TRBJ2-7; 11 nucleotides agree with TRBD2. Germline values: CDR1 MNHNS, CDR2 SASEGT. V lost 7 bases, J lost 6 bases, and 5 bases stayed unmatched. The CDR3 consists of 13 residues. The CDR3 loop is CASILAGEIEQYF. DNA for the CDR3: TGTGCCAGCATACTAGCGGGAGAGATCGAGCAGTACTTC.

There are many counts of this clonotype. The gene calls are TRBV4-3 and TRBJ2-3; 7 bases align to TRBD1. This CDR3 is 15 amino acids long. Per germline, CDR1 LGHNA and CDR2 YSLEER. Trimming at V came to 0 bases and at J to 0 bases, leaving 0 bases not matched to a gene. The chain's CDR3 is CASSQEDRSTDTQYF. Here the CDR3 DNA reads TGCGCCAGCAGCCAAGAGGACAGGAGCACAGATACGCAGTATTTT.

This clonotype came up many times. This chain joins TRBV27 and TRBJ2-3, with no clear D. The ends were cut back, 2 bases at V and 2 bases at J, with 11 bases in the middle. This CDR3 is built from 15 residues. From germline, CDR1 is MNHEY and CDR2 SMNVEV (reference sequence). CDR3 DNA: TGTGCCAGCAGTTTAGCAGGACCCTTCACAGATACGCAGTATTTT. This codes for CASSLAGPFTDTQYF.